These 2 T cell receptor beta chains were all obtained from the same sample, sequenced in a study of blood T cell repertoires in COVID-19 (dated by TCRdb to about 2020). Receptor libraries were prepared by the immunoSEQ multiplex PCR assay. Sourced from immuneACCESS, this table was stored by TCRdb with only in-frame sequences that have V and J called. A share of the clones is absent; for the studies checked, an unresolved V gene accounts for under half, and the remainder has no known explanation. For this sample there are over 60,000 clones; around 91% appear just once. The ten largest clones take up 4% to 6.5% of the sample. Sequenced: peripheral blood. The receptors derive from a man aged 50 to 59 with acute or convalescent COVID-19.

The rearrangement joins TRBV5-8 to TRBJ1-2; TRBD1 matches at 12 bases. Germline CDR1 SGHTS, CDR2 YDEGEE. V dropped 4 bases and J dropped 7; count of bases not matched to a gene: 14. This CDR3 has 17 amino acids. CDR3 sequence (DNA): TGTGCCAGCAGCGTCACCGGGACAGGGGGCAATTTGTTTGGCTACACCTTC. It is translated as CASSVTGTGGNLFGYTF.

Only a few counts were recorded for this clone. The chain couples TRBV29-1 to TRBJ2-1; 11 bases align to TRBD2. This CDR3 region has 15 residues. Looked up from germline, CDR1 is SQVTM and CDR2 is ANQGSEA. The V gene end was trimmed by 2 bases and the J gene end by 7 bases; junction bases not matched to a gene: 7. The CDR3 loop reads CSVESLAGGLNEQFF. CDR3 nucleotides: TGCAGCGTTGAATCCCTAGCGGGAGGACTTAATGAGCAGTTCTTC.